The sequence of this T cell receptor (beta chain) was determined in a study of T cell repertoires in cytomegalovirus infection. Overall study: CMV epitopes used comprised recently identified HLA-C-restricted ones and well-studied HLA-B-restricted ones. Evidence of both CMV infection and a matching HLA type came from public TCR beta signatures.

Broader study findings: It was HLA-C-restricted CMV-specific TCR beta clonotypes that dominated the response ex vivo.

Losses at the gene ends were 10 bases for V and 8 bases for J; bases not matched to a gene: 13. CDR1 SEHNR and CDR2 FQNEAQ come from the germline V gene (reference sequence). This CDR3 is 14 amino acids long. Via MiXCR, TCRdb re-called the reads, giving one row per CDR3 protein. The table has 640,000 or so distinct CDR3 sequences, around 31% seen once; the top ten hold around a sixth. Worth noting for this clonotype: Its cognate antigen is unknown.

This chain joins TRBV7-9 and TRBJ2-3, with 9 bases identical to TRBD2. Source: cultured PBMCs, taken from culture after CMV antigen stimulation. The TCR was taken from a human donor in good health (CMV status not recorded). Some clones in this sample may be carry-over from other donors' samples. CDR3 loop: CATTQGRGGRTQYF. DNA of the CDR3: TGTGCCACCACGCAGGGGCGGGGGGGCCGTACGCAGTATTTT.